This T cell receptor (beta chain) was captured by sequencing in a study of blood T cell repertoires in COVID-19 (TCRdb year 2020). Context from the whole study: The collaborator samples originated in the United States, Italy and Spain and spanned the acute and convalescent phases of COVID-19. A de-identified subject ID, COVID-19 status, age in years and sex were almost always included in the sample metadata. Samples were obtained from the ongoing ImmuneRACE study (first 160 participants) and from approximately 1,200 subjects provided by 6 global collaborators. The repertoires were released in a freely available public database intended as a resource for research on the immune response to SARS-CoV-2. HLA class I and class II types, where available, came from metadata supplied by the sample provider rather than from assay-based typing. The prospective study material was composed of cDNA or gDNA derived from T cells, B-cell-depleted T cells, or PBMCs. The dataset comprised deeply sampled blood TCRbeta repertoires from subjects exposed to, actively infected with, or recovered from COVID-19. Overall study outcomes, separate from this receptor: How much clinical and demographic metadata was included differed by source and by participant, and the metadata was provided uncurated.

Participants in the prospective study were enrolled through a virtual design, were aged about 18 to 89 years, and lived in roughly 24 United States geographic areas. In the prospective study, cohorts were assigned on the basis of participant-reported clinical history obtained from a screening survey and a study questionnaire. In the prospective study, whole blood, serum and a nasopharyngeal or oropharyngeal swab were collected from each participant by mobile phlebotomists. Participants in the prospective study had the option to provide additional blood draws and questionnaires over a 2-month period. Blood samples from the prospective study were shipped frozen or at room temperature prior to DNA extraction. Points on this clone: Its antigen specificity is not known. It has no much larger one-base neighbor in the sample; base qualities were not kept.

The immunoSEQ Assay, a bias-controlled multiplex PCR, was used to amplify TCRbeta CDR3 regions from genomic DNA. Under the source paper's analysis protocol: The number of nucleated cells in each sample was estimated by amplification of reference gene primers within the assay. Sequence reads were collapsed and filtered to measure the absolute abundance of every unique TCRbeta CDR3 rearrangement. For each sample, productive Simpson clonality was calculated by taking the square root of Simpson's diversity index across productive rearrangements. TCRdb took this table from immuneACCESS and kept in-frame rearrangements with V and J called. Such tables lack part of the clones; where checked against another copy, unresolved V genes explain under half of the gap, and the rest is unexplained. V and J calls plus clone size are reproduced from that table; the DNA served to infer D and trimming. A total of 350,000 to 400,000 clones appear in this sample, 88% of them only once. The top ten constitute around 0.91% of the sample.

This sequence was found in a woman aged 25 to 45 with acute COVID-19. Sequenced input: PBMCs or T cells enriched from blood (not recorded which).

The CDR3 in this case is CASSYGGNYGYTF. The DNA is as follows: TGTGCCAGCAGCTACGGGGGGAACTATGGCTACACCTTC. The chain employs TRBV7-8 and TRBJ1-2; the D gene is perhaps TRBD1, on 5 matching bases. A distance of 8 bases separates the germline ends of V and J, which lose 4 bases and 2 bases respectively. CDR1 is given as SGHVS and CDR2 as FQNEAQ, both from the germline V gene. From cysteine to phenylalanine, the CDR3 is 13 amino acids long. The read is trimmed to its CDR3 DNA, 39 bases read in frame from base 1.